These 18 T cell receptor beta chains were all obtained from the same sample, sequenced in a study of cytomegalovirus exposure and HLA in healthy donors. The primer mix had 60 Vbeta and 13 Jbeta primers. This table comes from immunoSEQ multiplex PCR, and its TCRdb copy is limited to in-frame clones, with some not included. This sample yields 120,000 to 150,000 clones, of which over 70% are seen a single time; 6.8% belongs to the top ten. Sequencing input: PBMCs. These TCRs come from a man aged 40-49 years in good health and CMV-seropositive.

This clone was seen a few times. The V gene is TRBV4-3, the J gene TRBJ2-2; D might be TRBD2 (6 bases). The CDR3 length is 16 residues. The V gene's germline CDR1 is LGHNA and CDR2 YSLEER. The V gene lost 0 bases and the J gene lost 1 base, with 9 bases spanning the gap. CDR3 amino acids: CASSQDMGGNTGELFF. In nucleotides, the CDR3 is TGCGCCAGCAGCCAAGATATGGGGGGGAACACCGGGGAGCTGTTTTTT.

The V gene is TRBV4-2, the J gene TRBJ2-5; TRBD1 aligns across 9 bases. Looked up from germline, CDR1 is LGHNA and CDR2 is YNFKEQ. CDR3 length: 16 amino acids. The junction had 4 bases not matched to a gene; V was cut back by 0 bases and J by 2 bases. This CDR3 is CASSQDRTGVQETQYF. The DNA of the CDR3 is TGTGCCAGCAGCCAAGATCGGACAGGGGTACAAGAGACCCAGTACTTC.

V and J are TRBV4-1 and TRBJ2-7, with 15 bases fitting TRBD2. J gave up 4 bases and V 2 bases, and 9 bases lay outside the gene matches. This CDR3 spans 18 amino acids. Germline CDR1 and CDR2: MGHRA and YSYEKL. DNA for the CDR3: TGCGCCAGCAGCCAACAATGGACTAGCGGGAGGGCTTTGTACGAGCAGTACTTC. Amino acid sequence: CASSQQWTSGRALYEQYF.

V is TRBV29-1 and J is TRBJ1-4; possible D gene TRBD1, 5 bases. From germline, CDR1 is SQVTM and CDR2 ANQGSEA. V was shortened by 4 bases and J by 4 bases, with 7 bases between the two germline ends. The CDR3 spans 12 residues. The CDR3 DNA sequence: TGCAGCGTTGGACAGCTTAATGAAAAACTGTTTTTT. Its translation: CSVGQLNEKLFF. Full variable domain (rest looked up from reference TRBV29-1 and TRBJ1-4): SAVISQKPSRDICQRGTSLTIQCQVDSQVTMMFWYRQQPGQSLTLIATANQGSEATYESGFVIDKFPISRPNLTFSTLTVSNMSPEDSSIYLCSVGQLNEKLFFGSGTQLSVL.

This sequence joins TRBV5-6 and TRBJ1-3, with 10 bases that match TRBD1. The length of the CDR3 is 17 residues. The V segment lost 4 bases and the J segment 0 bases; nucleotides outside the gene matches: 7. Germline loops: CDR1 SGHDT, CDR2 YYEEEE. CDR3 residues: CASSGTGEGLSGNTIYF. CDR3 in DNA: TGTGCCAGCAGCGGGACAGGGGAGGGTCTCTCTGGAAACACCATATATTTT.

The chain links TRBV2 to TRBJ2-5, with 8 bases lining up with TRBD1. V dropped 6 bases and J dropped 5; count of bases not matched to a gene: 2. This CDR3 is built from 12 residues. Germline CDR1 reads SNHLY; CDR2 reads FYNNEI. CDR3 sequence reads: CASSGQGETQYF. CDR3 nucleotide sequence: TGTGCCAGCAGCGGACAGGGTGAGACCCAGTACTTC.

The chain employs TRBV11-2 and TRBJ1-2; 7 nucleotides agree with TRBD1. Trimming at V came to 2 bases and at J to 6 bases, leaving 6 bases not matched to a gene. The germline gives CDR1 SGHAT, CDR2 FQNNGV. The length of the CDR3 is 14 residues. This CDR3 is CASSLSRQGDGYTF. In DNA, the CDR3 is TGTGCCAGCAGCTTATCGAGACAGGGTGATGGCTACACCTTC.

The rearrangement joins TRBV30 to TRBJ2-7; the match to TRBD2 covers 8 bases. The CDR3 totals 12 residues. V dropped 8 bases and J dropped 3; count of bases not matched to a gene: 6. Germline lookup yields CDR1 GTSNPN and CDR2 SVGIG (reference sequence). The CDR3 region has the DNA TGTGCCCTCAAGCTAGCGGGCTACGAGCAGTACTTC. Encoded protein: CALKLAGYEQYF. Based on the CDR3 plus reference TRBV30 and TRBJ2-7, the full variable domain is SQTIHQWPATLVQPVGSPLSLECTVEGTSNPNLYWYRQAAGRGLQLLFYSVGIGQISSEVPQNLSASRPQDRQFILSSKKLLLSDSGFYLCALKLAGYEQYFGPGTRLTVT.

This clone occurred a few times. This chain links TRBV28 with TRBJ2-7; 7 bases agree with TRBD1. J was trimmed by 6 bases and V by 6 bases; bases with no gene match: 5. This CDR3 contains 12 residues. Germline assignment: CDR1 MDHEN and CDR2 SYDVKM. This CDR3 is CASRTGSFEQYF. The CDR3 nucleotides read TGTGCCAGCAGGACAGGGTCTTTCGAGCAGTACTTC. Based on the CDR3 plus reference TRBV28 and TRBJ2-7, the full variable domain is DVKVTQSSRYLVKRTGEKVFLECVQDMDHENMFWYRQDPGLGLRLIYFSYDVKMKEKGDIPEGYSVSREKKERFSLILESASTNQTSMYLCASRTGSFEQYFGPGTRLTVT.

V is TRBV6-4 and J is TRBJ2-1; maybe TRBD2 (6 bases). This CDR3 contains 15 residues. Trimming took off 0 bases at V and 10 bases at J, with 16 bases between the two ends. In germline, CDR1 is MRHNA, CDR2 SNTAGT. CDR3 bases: TGTGCCAGCAGTGACTCGGGGACTTCTATCAGCGAGCAGTTCTTC. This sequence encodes CASSDSGTSISEQFF.

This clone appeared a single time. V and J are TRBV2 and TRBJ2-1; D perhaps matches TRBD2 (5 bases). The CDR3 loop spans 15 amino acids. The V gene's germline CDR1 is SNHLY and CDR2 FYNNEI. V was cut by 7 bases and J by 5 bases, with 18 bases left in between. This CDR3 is CASTLRLARHNEQFF. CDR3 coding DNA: TGTGCCAGCACCCTAAGGCTAGCTCGCCACAATGAGCAGTTCTTC.

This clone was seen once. The CDR3 protein is CASSQDYGLAGGLDTQYF. DNA of the CDR3: TGTGCCAGCAGCCAAGATTATGGACTAGCGGGAGGTCTAGATACGCAGTATTTT. This chain uses TRBV14 with TRBJ2-3; TRBD2 matches at 14 bases. This CDR3 has 18 amino acids. V lost 0 bases, J lost 5 bases, and 7 bases stayed unmatched. CDR1 SGHDN and CDR2 FVKESK come from the germline V gene.

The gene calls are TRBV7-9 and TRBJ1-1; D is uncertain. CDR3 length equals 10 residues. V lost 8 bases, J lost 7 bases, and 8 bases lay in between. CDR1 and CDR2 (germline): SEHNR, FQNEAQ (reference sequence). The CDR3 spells CASGRNEAFF. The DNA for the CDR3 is TGTGCCAGCGGGAGAAATGAAGCTTTCTTT.

DNA of the CDR3: TGTGCCAGTAGTCTGGGGCCTCCCCGAGAGACCCAGTACTTC. Protein sequence: CASSLGPPRETQYF. The chain employs TRBV19 and TRBJ2-5; D may be TRBD1 (5 bases). CDR1 and CDR2 from the germline V gene are LNHDA and SQIVND (reference sequence). The CDR3 is made up of 14 amino acids. V was cut by 5 bases and J by 4 bases, with 14 bases left in between.

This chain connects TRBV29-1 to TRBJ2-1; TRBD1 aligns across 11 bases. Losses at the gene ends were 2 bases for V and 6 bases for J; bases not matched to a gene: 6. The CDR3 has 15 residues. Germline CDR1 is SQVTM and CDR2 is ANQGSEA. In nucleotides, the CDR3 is TGCAGCGTTGAAAAGGACAGGGGGCGGACCAATGAGCAGTTCTTC. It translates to CSVEKDRGRTNEQFF.

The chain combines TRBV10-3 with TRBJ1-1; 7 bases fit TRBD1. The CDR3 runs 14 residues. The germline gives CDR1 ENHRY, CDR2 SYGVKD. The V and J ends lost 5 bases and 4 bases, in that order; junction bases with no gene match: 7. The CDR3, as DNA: TGTGCCATCAGTATTAAGGGGGCGGCCACTGAAGCTTTCTTT. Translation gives CAISIKGAATEAFF.

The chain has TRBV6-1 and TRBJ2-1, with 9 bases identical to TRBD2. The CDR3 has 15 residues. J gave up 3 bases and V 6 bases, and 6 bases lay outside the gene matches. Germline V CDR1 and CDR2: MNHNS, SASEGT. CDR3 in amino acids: CASSVGGGVYNEQFF. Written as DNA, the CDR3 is TGTGCCAGCAGCGTTGGCGGGGGGGTCTACAATGAGCAGTTCTTC.

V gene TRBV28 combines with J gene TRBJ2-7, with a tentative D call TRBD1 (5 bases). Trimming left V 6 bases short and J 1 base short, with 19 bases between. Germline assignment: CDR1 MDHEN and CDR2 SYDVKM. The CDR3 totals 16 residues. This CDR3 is CASSPPTGHLSYEQYF. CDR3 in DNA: TGTGCCAGCAGCCCTCCAACAGGCCACCTTTCCTACGAGCAGTACTTC.